Below, 23 T cell receptor beta chains from the same sample are listed, as sequenced in a study of T-cell reconstitution after alpha-beta-depleted transplantation in children. The authors prepared the TCRbeta library with unique molecular identifiers. TCRdb re-analysed the PCR reads in MiXCR, keeping a single row per CDR3 protein. The profile shows a few hundred thousand distinct CDR3 sequences, 10% to 13% of them singletons. This specimen was PBMCs from the stem cell graft donor, taken from the stem cell graft. These receptors all come from a human donor who donated a stem cell graft to a child with acute lymphoblastic leukemia.

This clonotype was detected a few times. The genes are TRBV29-1 and TRBJ2-2; D may be TRBD2 (6 bases). Germline lookup yields CDR1 SQVTM and CDR2 ANQGSEA. The length of the CDR3 is 13 residues. V was shortened by 4 bases and J by 7 bases, with 13 bases between the two germline ends. The CDR3 protein is CSVASAGGGELFF. In DNA, the CDR3 is TGCAGCGTTGCTAGCGCTGGGGGCGGGGAGCTGTTTTTT.

The rearrangement uses TRBV7-2 and TRBJ1-2, with unresolved D. CDR1 and CDR2 (germline): SGHTA, FQGNSA. V gave up 5 bases and J gave up 3 bases, with 7 bases separating them. This CDR3 is built from 12 residues. CDR3 coding DNA: TGTGCCAGCAGCGTAGGCTACTATGGCTACACCTTC. Translation gives CASSVGYYGYTF.

V and J are TRBV4-2 and TRBJ2-1; D uncertain. V was cut by 10 bases and J by 4 bases, with 20 bases left in between. The CDR3 covers 15 residues. Germline assignment: CDR1 LGHNA and CDR2 YNFKEQ. CDR3 loop: CAMGFGFHRYNEQFF. CDR3 sequence (DNA): TGTGCCATGGGCTTCGGATTCCACCGTTACAATGAGCAGTTCTTC.

This clonotype was counted ten times or more. The chain joins TRBV7-9 to TRBJ2-3, with D perhaps TRBD1 (6 bases). The V end was cut by 5 bases, the J end by 0 bases, with 12 bases between. This CDR3 is 15 amino acids long. The V gene's germline CDR1 is SEHNR and CDR2 FQNEAQ (reference sequence). DNA of the CDR3: TGTGCCAGCAGCGACCGGGACACTAGCACAGATACGCAGTATTTT. As protein: CASSDRDTSTDTQYF.

This clonotype was counted a few times. V gene TRBV20-1 combines with J gene TRBJ2-7; D unresolved. Germline values: CDR1 DFQATT, CDR2 SNEGSKA (reference sequence). V lost 2 bases, J lost 4 bases, and 6 bases lay in between. This CDR3 contains 11 residues. The CDR3 is CSARKMYEQYF. CDR3 in DNA: TGCAGTGCTAGAAAAATGTACGAGCAGTACTTC.

On this clonotype itself: A much more abundant neighbour one base away suggests this may be a read error. The CDR3 protein is CASSEGTSGSTDTHYF. The CDR3 DNA sequence: TGTGCCAGCAGCGAGGGGACTAGCGGGAGTACAGATACGCATTATTTT. The chain employs TRBV7-2 and TRBJ2-3; TRBD2 aligns across 14 bases. The germline V gene has CDR1 SGHTA and CDR2 FQGNSA. This CDR3 is built from 16 residues. Full variable domain (remainder filled in from reference TRBV7-2 and TRBJ2-3): GAGVSQSPSNKVTEKGKDVELRCDPISGHTALYWYRQSLGQGLEFLIYFQGNSAPDKSGLPSDRFSAERTGGSVSTLTIQRTQQEDSAVYLCASSEGTSGSTDTHYFGPGTRLTVL.

The chain uses TRBV20-1 and TRBJ2-7; 16 bases are shared with TRBD2. Germline V lookup: CDR1 DFQATT, CDR2 SNEGSKA (reference sequence). Trimming at V came to 6 bases and at J to 6 bases, leaving 11 bases not matched to a gene. This CDR3 has 16 residues. The CDR3 reads CSAHPPGTSGRGEQYF. CDR3 DNA: TGCAGTGCCCACCCGCCCGGGACTAGCGGGAGGGGCGAGCAGTACTTC.

The gene calls are TRBV9 and TRBJ1-2; 12 nucleotides align to TRBD1. CDR1 is SGDLS and CDR2 is YYNGEE in the germline V gene. The junction had 5 bases not matched to a gene; V was cut back by 4 bases and J by 1 base. The CDR3 has 16 residues. CDR3 loop: CASSLGQGARNYGYTF. The CDR3 DNA sequence: TGTGCCAGCAGCCTGGGACAGGGGGCGCGTAACTATGGCTACACCTTC.

This clonotype was recorded a few times. The chain combines TRBV20-1 with TRBJ2-7, with D perhaps matching TRBD1 or TRBD2 (5 bases each). The germline gives CDR1 DFQATT, CDR2 SNEGSKA (reference sequence). The length of the CDR3 is 14 residues. Trimming removed 6 bases from V and 0 bases from J, with 15 bases in between. The CDR3: CSASRDQISYEQYF. The CDR3 DNA sequence: TGCAGTGCCTCCCGGGACCAAATCTCCTACGAGCAGTACTTC.

The chain couples TRBV3-1 to TRBJ2-1; D may be TRBD2 (5 bases). CDR1 is LGHDT, CDR2 YNNKEL, per germline (reference sequence). This CDR3 is 15 amino acids long. The germline V and J ends were trimmed by 5 bases and 0 bases, with 11 bases remaining between them. The CDR3 spells CASSSLGISYNEQFF. Written as DNA, the CDR3 is TGTGCCAGCAGCTCACTAGGGATCTCCTACAATGAGCAGTTCTTC.

The chain uses TRBV7-2 and TRBJ2-5, with 8 bases lining up with TRBD2. Germline V gives CDR1 SGHTA, CDR2 FQGNSA. Germline trimming cut 5 bases from V and 9 bases from J; bases unmatched to any gene: 8. This CDR3 contains 13 residues. CDR3 coding DNA: TGTGCCAGCAGCCCCCAAGCGGGAGTGGCCCAGTACTTC. Amino acids: CASSPQAGVAQYF.

Concerning this clonotype itself: This may come from a read error, since a much larger clone is one base off. The chain couples TRBV29-1 to TRBJ2-7; perhaps TRBD1 as D (6 bases). This CDR3 has 13 amino acids. Germline V gene lookup returns CDR1 SQVTM and CDR2 ANQGSEA. The CDR3 protein is CSVGQVGGYDQYF. In DNA form, the CDR3 reads TGCAGCGTTGGACAGGTTGGAGGCTACGACCAGTACTTC.

The chain combines TRBV5-1 with TRBJ2-2; perhaps TRBD1 as D (5 bases). The CDR3 spans 17 residues. Per germline, CDR1 SGHRS and CDR2 YFSETQ. Trimming took off 0 bases at V and 0 bases at J, with 12 bases between the two ends. CDR3 loop: CASSLVPDSPNTGELFF. In nucleotides, the CDR3 is TGCGCCAGCAGCTTGGTGCCCGACAGTCCGAACACCGGGGAGCTGTTTTTT.

The chain has TRBV16 and TRBJ2-7; 8 bases map to TRBD1. CDR3 length: 15 amino acids. V was pared by 0 bases and J by 6 bases, with 7 bases of the junction left unmatched. Germline V gene lookup returns CDR1 KGHSY and CDR2 FQNENV. The CDR3 sequence: CASSQSTGALLEQYF. The CDR3 region has the DNA TGTGCCAGCAGCCAATCGACAGGGGCCCTTCTCGAGCAGTACTTC.

Ten or more counts support this clonotype. This sequence joins TRBV5-1 and TRBJ2-1; 15 positions match TRBD2. V lost 4 bases, J lost 8 bases, and 4 bases stayed unmatched. The germline V gene has CDR1 SGHRS and CDR2 YFSETQ. This CDR3 is built from 15 residues. CDR3 sequence: CASSRGLAGGDEQFF. CDR3 in DNA: TGCGCCAGCAGCCGGGGACTAGCGGGAGGCGATGAGCAGTTCTTC.

This clonotype has at least ten counts. The chain recombines TRBV13 with TRBJ2-7; unclear D gene. Germline loops: CDR1 PRHDT, CDR2 FYEKMQ (reference sequence). The CDR3 contains 13 residues. V lost 5 bases to trimming and J lost 3 bases, with 11 bases between them. CDR3 in DNA: TGTGCCAGCAGCCCAGCTGGGGTCTACGAGCAGTACTTC. As protein: CASSPAGVYEQYF. The full variable domain, its missing parts supplied by reference TRBV13 and TRBJ2-7, is AAGVIQSPRHLIKEKRETATLKCYPIPRHDTVYWYQQGPGQDPQFLISFYEKMQSDKGSIPDRFSAQQFSDYHSELNMSSLELGDSALYFCASSPAGVYEQYFGPGTRLTVT.

This clonotype was detected many times. The genes are TRBV9 and TRBJ2-7, with 7 bases aligning to TRBD1. V dropped 0 bases and J dropped 0; count of bases not matched to a gene: 3. Germline V gene lookup returns CDR1 SGDLS and CDR2 YYNGEE. There are 15 residues in the CDR3. DNA for the CDR3: TGTGCCAGCAGCGTAGGTACAGGGGACTCCTACGAGCAGTACTTC. It specifies CASSVGTGDSYEQYF. Filled out from reference TRBV9 and TRBJ2-7, the complete variable domain reads DSGVTQTPKHLITATGQRVTLRCSPRSGDLSVYWYQQSLDQGLQFLIQYYNGEERAKGNILERFSAQQFPDLHSELNLSSLELGDSALYFCASSVGTGDSYEQYFGPGTRLTVT.

The chain uses TRBV7-2 and TRBJ2-7; 13 nucleotides match TRBD2. Trimming took 0 bases from V and 2 from J; bases not matched to a gene: 7. CDR1 is SGHTA, CDR2 FQGNSA, per germline. The CDR3 loop spans 18 amino acids. CDR3 region: CASSLAGTSGTSPYEQYF. The CDR3 bases are TGTGCCAGCAGCTTAGCCGGGACTAGCGGGACATCCCCCTACGAGCAGTACTTC.

This clonotype was observed a handful of times. CDR3 in DNA: TGTGCCAGCAGTTTACATTGGGGGGCCTACACTGAAGCTTTCTTT. This sequence encodes CASSLHWGAYTEAFF. V is TRBV12-3 or TRBV12-4 and J is TRBJ1-1, with a tentative D call TRBD1 (6 bases). The CDR3 sequence is 15 residues long. The V gene lost 2 bases and the J gene lost 3 bases, with 13 bases spanning the gap.

The sample holds a few counts of this clonotype. The rearrangement links TRBV12-3 or TRBV12-4 to TRBJ2-7; 14 bases agree with TRBD2. This CDR3 is built from 16 residues. Losses at the gene ends were 6 bases for V and 4 bases for J; bases not matched to a gene: 8. CDR3 amino acids: CASSPGTSGRWYEQYF. The CDR3 DNA sequence: TGTGCCAGCAGCCCAGGGACTAGCGGGAGATGGTACGAGCAGTACTTC.

This clonotype was counted only a few times. The chain employs TRBV24-1 and TRBJ2-3; 9 bases fit TRBD2. The junction had 9 bases not matched to a gene; V was cut back by 7 bases and J by 5 bases. CDR1 is KGHDR, CDR2 SFDVKD, per germline. The CDR3 runs to 15 residues. The CDR3 DNA is TGTGCCACCAGCAATAGCGGGAGTTTCAGAGATACGCAGTATTTT. It codes for CATSNSGSFRDTQYF.

J is TRBJ2-1 and V is TRBV28; TRBD2 matches 9 bases. The junction had 5 bases not matched to a gene; V was cut back by 6 bases and J by 5 bases. CDR1 MDHEN and CDR2 SYDVKM come from the germline V gene. The CDR3 is made up of 14 amino acids. DNA of the CDR3: TGTGCCAGCAGAGTAGCGGGAGCCCACAATGAGCAGTTCTTC. Protein sequence: CASRVAGAHNEQFF.

This clonotype has a handful of counts. V gene TRBV5-1 combines with J gene TRBJ1-1, with D hard to call. From germline, CDR1 is SGHRS and CDR2 YFSETQ. This CDR3 contains 14 residues. V was pared by 1 base and J by 0 bases, with 7 bases between. The CDR3, as DNA: TGCGCCAGCAGCTTGACGTCAGTGAACACTGAAGCTTTCTTT. It encodes CASSLTSVNTEAFF.